These 6 T cell receptor beta chains were all obtained from the same sample, sequenced in a study of neurological immune-mediated disorders. TCRdb reprocessed the 5' RACE reads with MiXCR, giving one entry per CDR3 protein. The sample records more than 30,000 distinct CDR3 sequences, less than 15% being singletons. Time point specified: longitudinal time-point 2. The source material was PBMCs. The receptors were gathered from a middle-aged woman in good health.

This clonotype occurred many times. V and J are TRBV7-2 and TRBJ2-5, with TRBD1 matching over 7 bases. The CDR3 contains 15 residues. With 3 bases clipped from V and 4 bases from J, the junction kept 8 bases outside the gene matches. CDR1 and CDR2 from the germline V gene are SGHTA and FQGNSA. The CDR3 reads CASSLTGSRRETQYF. CDR3 sequence (DNA): TGTGCCAGCAGCTTGACAGGGTCGCGGCGAGAGACCCAGTACTTC.

In this sample, this clonotype turned up many times. The V and J genes are TRBV12-3 or TRBV12-4 and TRBJ2-7; D gene uncertain. The V gene lost 5 bases and the J gene lost 2 bases, with 4 bases spanning the gap. This CDR3 spans 11 amino acids. The CDR3 loop is CASSGTYEQYF. The DNA for the CDR3 is TGTGCCAGCAGTGGGACCTACGAGCAGTACTTC.

This clonotype was counted many times. J is TRBJ2-7 and V is TRBV6-5, with D possibly TRBD2 on 6 matching bases. Germline assignment: CDR1 MNHEY and CDR2 SVGAGI. The V and J ends lost 4 bases and 5 bases respectively, with 12 bases between them. The CDR3 is 13 residues long. DNA of the CDR3: TGTGCCAGCAGTTTGCGGGACCCCCACGAGCAGTACTTC. Amino acid sequence: CASSLRDPHEQYF.

This clonotype has at least ten counts. This chain links TRBV20-1 with TRBJ2-7; 7 bases are shared with TRBD2. CDR3 length: 13 amino acids. The J segment lost 3 bases and the V segment lost 6 bases, leaving 8 bases of the junction unmatched. Germline-derived CDR1 and CDR2 are DFQATT and SNEGSKA (reference sequence). CDR3: CSATSEQGYEQYF. CDR3 coding DNA: TGCAGTGCCACTAGCGAGCAGGGCTACGAGCAGTACTTC.

Many counts were recorded for this clonotype. The genes are TRBV29-1 and TRBJ1-2; TRBD1 aligns across 9 bases. With V trimmed by 6 bases and J by 4 bases, 9 bases remained unmatched. The CDR3 covers 14 residues. Germline CDR1 SQVTM, CDR2 ANQGSEA. DNA for the CDR3: TGCAGCGTGGACAACAGGGGGCGCGGCTATGGCTACACCTTC. Translated: CSVDNRGRGYGYTF.

The sample holds many counts of this clonotype. The V gene is TRBV7-8, the J gene TRBJ2-1; 8 nucleotides align to TRBD2. This CDR3 has 18 residues. Per germline, CDR1 SGHVS and CDR2 FQNEAQ. The trim removed 1 base at V and 0 bases at J, leaving 8 bases unmatched. The CDR3 coding sequence is TGTGCCAGCAGCTTAGAAGGGACTAGGGGGAGCTCCTACAATGAGCAGTTCTTC. Amino acids: CASSLEGTRGSSYNEQFF.